Below, 2 T cell receptor beta chains from the same sample are listed, as sequenced in a study of cytomegalovirus exposure and HLA in healthy donors. The PCR ran on 60 Vbeta and 13 Jbeta primers. Generated by immunoSEQ multiplex PCR, the TCRdb table keeps only in-frame clones and is missing some. Here the sample spans more than 90,000 clones, under 85% being singletons. The sequenced material came from PBMCs. Every receptor here comes from a man aged 35 to 55 in good health and CMV-seronegative.

This clone has just one count. This chain links TRBV5-1 with TRBJ2-1; TRBD2 matches at 10 bases. Germline CDR1 reads SGHRS; CDR2 reads YFSETQ. There are 16 residues in the CDR3. J gave up 5 bases and V 2 bases, and 7 bases lay outside the gene matches. CDR3 sequence: CASSFSLAGANNEQFF. As DNA, the CDR3 is TGCGCCAGCAGCTTCTCTCTAGCGGGGGCAAACAATGAGCAGTTCTTC. Together with reference TRBV5-1 and TRBJ2-1, the CDR3 gives the full variable domain: KAGVTQTPRYLIKTRGQQVTLSCSPISGHRSVSWYQQTPGQGLQFLFEYFSETQRNKGNFPGRFSGRQFSNSRSEMNVSTLELGDSALYLCASSFSLAGANNEQFFGPGTRLTVL.

This chain joins TRBV29-1 and TRBJ2-3, with a possible D match to TRBD1 (5 bases). CDR3 length: 11 residues. Germline V gene data show CDR1 as SQVTM and CDR2 as ANQGSEA. Deletions cut 6 bases from V and 8 bases from J, with 12 bases between. CDR3 bases: TGCAGCGTAATGGGGCCCTCTACGCAGTATTTT. This encodes CSVMGPSTQYF.